This entry concerns a single TCR beta chain. J gave up 1 base and V 0 bases, and 2 bases lay outside the gene matches. The germline gives CDR1 WSHSY, CDR2 SAAADI. There are 16 residues in the CDR3. The sample belongs to a study of T cells in localized non-small cell lung cancer. Measured with immunoSEQ multiplex PCR; TCRdb has only the in-frame clones, and not every one. The table has about 30,000 clones, approximately 94% seen once. The receptor's source is a woman aged 35 to 70 with stage I lung adenocarcinoma. This specimen was peripheral blood, taken before any cancer treatment. The chain has TRBV10-2 and TRBJ2-2, with 7 bases lining up with TRBD1. The DNA for the CDR3 is TGCGCCAGCAGTGAGTCTACAGGGGTGAACACCGGGGAGCTGTTTTTT. Residues: CASSESTGVNTGELFF.